A selection of T cell receptor beta chains follows, all from one sample in a study of T cells in Graves' hyperthyroidism and ophthalmopathy. TCRdb itself ran the multiplex PCR reads through MiXCR, one entry per CDR3 protein. The sample shows around 350,000 distinct CDR3 sequences, about 15% of them seen only once. The sequenced material came from blood. The receptors derive from a woman between 25 and 40 years old with Graves' hyperthyroidism that later progressed to Graves' ophthalmopathy. Each CDR3 is given with its conserved first and last residue. The order of the fields is clone size, D gene, J gene, V gene, CDR3 DNA, CDR3 protein. The D gene is left open where the match is weak. A row's size may be missing; if present it is once, few, many or a size class.

>few|-|TRBJ2-2|TRBV19
TGTGCCAGTAGTACAGGCATCGGGGAGCTGTTTTTT
CASSTGIGELFF
>few|TRBD1|TRBJ1-1|TRBV4-1
TGCGCCAGCAGCCAACTACTCGGGACAGGTTCGAACACTGAAGCTTTCTTT
CASSQLLGTGSNTEAFF
>once|TRBD1|TRBJ1-2|TRBV20-1
TGCAGTGCTAGAGATCTAGTGACAGGGTCGCAAGGCTACACCTTC
CSARDLVTGSQGYTF
>-|TRBD2|TRBJ2-3|TRBV2
TGTGCCAGCAGTGAAAGCGGAGACGTGGGGGGACTAGCGGGAGCAACAGATACGCAGTATTTT
CASSESGDVGGLAGATDTQYF
>few|-|TRBJ2-3|TRBV20-1
TGCAGTGCTAGAGGGGGAAAGACCTCTAGCACAGATACGCAGTATTTT
CSARGGKTSSTDTQYF
>few|-|TRBJ2-5|TRBV28
TGTGCCAGCGCCCCCCGTGTGCCCCAGGAGACCCAGTACTTC
CASAPRVPQETQYF
>-|TRBD1|TRBJ1-2|TRBV28
TGTGCCAGCAGTGGACCGGTTCGAAAGGACAGGACGTATTATCGCTACACCTTC
CASSGPVRKDRTYYRYTF
>many|-|TRBJ2-1|TRBV28
TGTGCCAGCAGTGGGGGCGGGGCCGAGAGGAGTGAGCAGTTCTTC
CASSGGGAERSEQFF
>-|-|TRBJ1-1|TRBV2
TGTGCCAGCATTTCGGGGCTTAACACTGAAGCTTTCTTT
CASISGLNTEAFF
>many|-|TRBJ1-5|TRBV28
TGTGCCAGCAGTATACTACAGGGAGGAGTGAGCAATCAGCCCCAGCATTTT
CASSILQGGVSNQPQHF
>many|TRBD2|TRBJ2-3|TRBV10-3
TGTGCCATCAGTGAGACCGGGACTAGCGGGAGAAGGAAAGATACGCAGTATTTT
CAISETGTSGRRKDTQYF
>few|-|TRBJ2-5|TRBV28
TGTGCCAGCAGTTTAATCGGGGCGTACCGAGAGACCCAGTACTTC
CASSLIGAYRETQYF
>many|-|TRBJ1-1|TRBV6-1
TGTGCCAGCAGTGAAGCGAACACTGAAGCTTTCTTT
CASSEANTEAFF
>many|TRBD1|TRBJ2-3|TRBV24-1
TGTGCCACCAGTGATCCTGGGGACAGCCAACGCACAGATACGCAGTATTTT
CATSDPGDSQRTDTQYF
>-|-|TRBJ1-6|TRBV6-1
TGTGCCAGCAGTGAGGAGGTTCGGATACGCTCCTATAATTCACCCCTCCACTTT
CASSEEVRIRSYNSPLHF
>many|TRBD1|TRBJ1-2|TRBV28
TGTGCCACCCTCAAGGGAGAGGGGGCCACCTATGGCTACACCTTC
CATLKGEGATYGYTF
>many|-|TRBJ1-2|TRBV29-1
TGCAGCGTTGGTTCAGACGATGGCTACACCTTC
CSVGSDDGYTF
>-|-|TRBJ2-1|TRBV7-9
TGTGCCAGCAGCTCCTCTCTATACAATGAGCAGTTCTTC
CASSSSLYNEQFF
>many|TRBD1|TRBJ2-5|TRBV28
TGTGCCAGCAGTTTATTCCCGACAGGGGGGGTTGAGGAGACCCAGTACTTC
CASSLFPTGGVEETQYF
>few|-|TRBJ2-4|TRBV3-1
TGTGCCAGCAGCCAAGTAGAGGGACTCCTACCAAACATTCAGTACTTC
CASSQVEGLLPNIQYF
>many|-|TRBJ1-1|TRBV4-2
TGTGCCAGCAGCCAGCTCTACACCGGCACTGAAGCTTTCTTT
CASSQLYTGTEAFF